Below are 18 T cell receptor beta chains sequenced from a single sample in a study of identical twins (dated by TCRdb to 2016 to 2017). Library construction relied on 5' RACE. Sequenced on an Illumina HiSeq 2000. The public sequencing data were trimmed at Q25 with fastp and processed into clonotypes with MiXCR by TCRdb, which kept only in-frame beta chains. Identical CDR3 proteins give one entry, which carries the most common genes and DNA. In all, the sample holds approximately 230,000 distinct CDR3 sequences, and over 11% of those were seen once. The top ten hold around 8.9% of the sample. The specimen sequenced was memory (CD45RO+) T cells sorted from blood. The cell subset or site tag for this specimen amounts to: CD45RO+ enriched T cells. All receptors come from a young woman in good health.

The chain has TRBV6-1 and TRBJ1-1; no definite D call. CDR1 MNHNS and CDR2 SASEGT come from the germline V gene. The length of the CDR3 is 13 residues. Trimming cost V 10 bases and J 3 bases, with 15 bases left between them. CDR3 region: CAIRWGRDTEAFF. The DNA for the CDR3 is TGTGCCATCCGGTGGGGTCGCGACACTGAAGCTTTCTTT.

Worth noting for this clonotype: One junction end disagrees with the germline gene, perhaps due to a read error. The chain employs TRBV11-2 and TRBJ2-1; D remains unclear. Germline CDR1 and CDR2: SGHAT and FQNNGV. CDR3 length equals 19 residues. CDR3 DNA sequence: TGTGCCAACAGCTTAGAGTACAATTTAGGGAAGAGGTCCCACAATGAGCAGTTCTTC. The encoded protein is CANSLEYNLGKRSHNEQFF. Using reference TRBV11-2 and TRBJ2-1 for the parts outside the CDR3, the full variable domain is EAGVAQSPRYKIIEKRQSVAFWCNPISGHATLYWYQQILGQGPKLLIQFQNNGVVDDSQLPKDRFSAERLKGVDSTLKIQPAKLEDSAVYLCANSLEYNLGKRSHNEQFFGPGTRLTVL.

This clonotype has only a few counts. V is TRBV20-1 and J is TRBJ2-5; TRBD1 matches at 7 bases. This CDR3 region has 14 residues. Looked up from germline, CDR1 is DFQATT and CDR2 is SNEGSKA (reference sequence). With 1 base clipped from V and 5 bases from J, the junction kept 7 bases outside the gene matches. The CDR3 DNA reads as TGCAGTGCTAGAGTCTCAAGACAGGGCGAGACCCAGTACTTC. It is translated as CSARVSRQGETQYF.

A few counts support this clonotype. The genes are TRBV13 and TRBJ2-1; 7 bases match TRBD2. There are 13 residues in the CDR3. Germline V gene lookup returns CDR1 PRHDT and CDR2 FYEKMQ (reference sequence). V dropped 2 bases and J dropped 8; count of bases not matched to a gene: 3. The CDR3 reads CASSLLAGHEQFF. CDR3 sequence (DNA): TGTGCCAGCAGCTTATTAGCGGGCCATGAGCAGTTCTTC.

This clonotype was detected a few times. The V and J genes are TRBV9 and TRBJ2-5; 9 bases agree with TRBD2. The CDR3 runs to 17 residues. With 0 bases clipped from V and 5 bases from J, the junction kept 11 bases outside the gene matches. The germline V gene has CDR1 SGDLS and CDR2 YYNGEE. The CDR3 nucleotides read TGTGCCAGCAGCGTAGGATTCCTCGCGGGGGGGGGTGAGACCCAGTACTTC. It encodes CASSVGFLAGGGETQYF.

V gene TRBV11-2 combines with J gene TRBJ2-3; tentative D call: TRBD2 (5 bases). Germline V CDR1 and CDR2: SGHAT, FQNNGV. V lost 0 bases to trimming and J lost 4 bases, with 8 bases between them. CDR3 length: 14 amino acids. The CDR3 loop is CASSLERVADTQYF. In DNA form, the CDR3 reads TGTGCCAGCAGCTTAGAGAGGGTCGCAGATACGCAGTATTTT.

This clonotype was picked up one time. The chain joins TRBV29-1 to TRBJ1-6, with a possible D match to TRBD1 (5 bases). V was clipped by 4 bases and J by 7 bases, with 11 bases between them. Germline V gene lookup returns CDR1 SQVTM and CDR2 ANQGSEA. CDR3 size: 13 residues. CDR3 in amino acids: CSVGDGSNSPLHF. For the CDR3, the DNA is TGCAGCGTTGGGGACGGGTCGAATTCACCCCTCCACTTT.

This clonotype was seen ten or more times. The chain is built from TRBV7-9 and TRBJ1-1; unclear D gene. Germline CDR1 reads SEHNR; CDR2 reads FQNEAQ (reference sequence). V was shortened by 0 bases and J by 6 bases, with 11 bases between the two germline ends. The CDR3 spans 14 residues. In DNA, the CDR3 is TGTGCCAGCAGCTTAGCGACAACCGGTTCTGAAGCTTTCTTT. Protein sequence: CASSLATTGSEAFF.

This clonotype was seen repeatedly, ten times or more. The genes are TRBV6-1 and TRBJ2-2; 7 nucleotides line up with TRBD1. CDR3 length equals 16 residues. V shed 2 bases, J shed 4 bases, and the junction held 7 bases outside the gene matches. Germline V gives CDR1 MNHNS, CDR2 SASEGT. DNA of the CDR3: TGTGCCAGCAGTGAACGACCCGACAGGGCCACCGGGGAGCTGTTTTTT. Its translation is CASSERPDRATGELFF.

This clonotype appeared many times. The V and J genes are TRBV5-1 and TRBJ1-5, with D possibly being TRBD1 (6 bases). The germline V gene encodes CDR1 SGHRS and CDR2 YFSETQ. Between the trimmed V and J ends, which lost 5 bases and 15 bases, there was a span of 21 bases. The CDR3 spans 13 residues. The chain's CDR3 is CASRMEAEDRMHF. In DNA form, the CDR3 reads TGCGCCAGCAGAATGGAGGCGGAGGACAGAATGCATTTT.

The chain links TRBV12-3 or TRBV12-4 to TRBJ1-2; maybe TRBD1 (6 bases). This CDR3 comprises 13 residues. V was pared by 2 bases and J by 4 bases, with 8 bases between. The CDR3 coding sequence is TGTGCCAGCAGTTTAAAGGGGGGCTATGGCTACACCTTC. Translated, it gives CASSLKGGYGYTF.

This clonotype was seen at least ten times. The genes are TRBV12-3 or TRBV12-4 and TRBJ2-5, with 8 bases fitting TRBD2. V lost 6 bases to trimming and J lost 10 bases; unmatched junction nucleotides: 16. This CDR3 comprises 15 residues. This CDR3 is CASSAPGLAWGNQYF. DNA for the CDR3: TGTGCCAGCAGCGCTCCCGGACTAGCTTGGGGGAACCAGTACTTC.

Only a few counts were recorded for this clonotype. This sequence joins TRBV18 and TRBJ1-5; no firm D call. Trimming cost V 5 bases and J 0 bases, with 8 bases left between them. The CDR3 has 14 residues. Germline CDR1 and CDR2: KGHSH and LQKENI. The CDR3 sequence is CASSSANSNQPQHF. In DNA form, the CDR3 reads TGTGCCAGCTCAAGCGCTAATAGCAATCAGCCCCAGCATTTT.

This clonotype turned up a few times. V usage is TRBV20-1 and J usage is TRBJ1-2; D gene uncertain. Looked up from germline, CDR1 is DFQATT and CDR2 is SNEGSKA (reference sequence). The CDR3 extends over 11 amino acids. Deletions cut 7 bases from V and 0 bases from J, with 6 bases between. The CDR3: CSGLTNYGYTF. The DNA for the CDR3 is TGCAGTGGCCTAACTAACTATGGCTACACCTTC.

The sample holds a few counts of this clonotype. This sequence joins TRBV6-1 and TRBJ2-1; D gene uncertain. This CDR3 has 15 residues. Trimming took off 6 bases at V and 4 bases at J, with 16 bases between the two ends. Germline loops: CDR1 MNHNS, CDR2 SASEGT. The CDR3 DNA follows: TGTGCCAGCAGCGCTCGACTGGCCCCTTACAATGAGCAGTTCTTC. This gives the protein CASSARLAPYNEQFF.

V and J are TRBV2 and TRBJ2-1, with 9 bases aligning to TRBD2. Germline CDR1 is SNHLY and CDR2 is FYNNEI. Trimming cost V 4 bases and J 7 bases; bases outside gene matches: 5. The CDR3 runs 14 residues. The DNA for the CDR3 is TGTGCCAGCAGTGTAGATAGCGGGAGTAATGAGCAGTTCTTC. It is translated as CASSVDSGSNEQFF. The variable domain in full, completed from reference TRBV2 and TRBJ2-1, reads EPEVTQTPSHQVTQMGQEVILRCVPISNHLYFYWYRQILGQKVEFLVSFYNNEISEKSEIFDDQFSVERPDGSNFTLKIRSTKLEDSAMYFCASSVDSGSNEQFFGPGTRLTVL.

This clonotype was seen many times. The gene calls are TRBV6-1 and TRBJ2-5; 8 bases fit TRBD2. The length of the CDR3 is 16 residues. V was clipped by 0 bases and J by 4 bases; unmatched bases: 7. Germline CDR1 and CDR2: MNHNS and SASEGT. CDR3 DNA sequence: TGTGCCAGCAGTGAAGCTCGAGCGGGGGTAAGAGAGACCCAGTACTTC. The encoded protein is CASSEARAGVRETQYF.

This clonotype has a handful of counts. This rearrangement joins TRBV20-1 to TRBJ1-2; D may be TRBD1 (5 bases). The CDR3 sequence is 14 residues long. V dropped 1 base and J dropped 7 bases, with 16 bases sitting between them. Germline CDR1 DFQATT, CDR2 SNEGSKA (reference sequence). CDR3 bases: TGCAGTGCTAGAGTAAAGACCCGGGGGAGTGGCTACACCTTC. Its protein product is CSARVKTRGSGYTF.